The 24 T cell receptor beta chains listed next were all sequenced from one sample in a study of a mutant IDH1 vaccine in newly diagnosed glioma. Generated by immunoSEQ multiplex PCR, the TCRdb table keeps only in-frame clones and is missing some. Altogether more than 50,000 clones are present, 65% being singletons, with the ten largest covering around 4.8%. Their cognate antigens are unknown. Time point specified: week 47, end of study. Every single dose of the vaccine, 300 ug of mutant IDH1 20-mer peptide, came with topical imiquimod. This specimen consisted of peripheral blood mononuclear cells (PBMCs), obtained from a glioma patient whose treatment included an IDH1 peptide vaccine. The receptors stem from a man aged 40-49 years with glioma. Some clones in this sample may be carry-over from other donors' samples.

In its sample, this clone was seen once. The chain employs TRBV5-6 and TRBJ2-7; 12 bases are a match to TRBD2. V was clipped by 0 bases and J by 2 bases; unmatched bases: 9. Germline CDR1 is SGHDT and CDR2 is YYEEEE. The CDR3 totals 18 residues. CDR3 amino acids: CASSLALAGGPGAYEQYF. DNA of the CDR3: TGTGCCAGCAGCTTGGCACTAGCGGGGGGCCCAGGCGCCTACGAGCAGTACTTC.

At least ten counts were recorded for this clone. The genes are TRBV5-4 and TRBJ2-2; 10 bases are shared with TRBD2. The V gene's germline CDR1 is SGHNT and CDR2 YYREEE (reference sequence). V dropped 2 bases and J dropped 1; count of bases not matched to a gene: 8. The length of the CDR3 is 18 residues. The CDR3 DNA follows: TGTGCCAGCAGCTTTAGCGGGGGGCCAGGGGTGAACACCGGGGAGCTGTTTTTT. This translates into CASSFSGGPGVNTGELFF.

The chain carries TRBV9 and TRBJ1-5; perhaps TRBD1 as D (5 bases). This CDR3 is 14 amino acids long. V lost 3 bases, J lost 10 bases, and 17 bases lay in between. Germline CDR1 and CDR2: SGDLS and YYNGEE. The chain's CDR3 is CASSAEVGGNPQHF. DNA for the CDR3: TGTGCCAGCAGCGCCGAAGTTGGGGGAAACCCCCAGCATTTT.

This chain connects TRBV10-3 to TRBJ2-1; D may be TRBD1 (8 bases). Trimming stripped 6 bases from V and 8 bases from J, with 17 bases between. The germline gives CDR1 ENHRY, CDR2 SYGVKD. This CDR3 has 14 residues. CDR3 DNA: TGTGCCATCAGAGCGGGACAGGCTACGGATGAGCAGTTCTTC. It translates to CAIRAGQATDEQFF.

DNA of the CDR3: TGTGCCAGCAGCTTTGGGGAAATGGGGGCTCAGCCCCAGCATTTT. It yields the protein CASSFGEMGAQPQHF. The chain has TRBV7-9 and TRBJ1-5; tentatively, D is TRBD1 (6 bases). Trimming pared 3 bases from V and 6 bases from J, leaving 15 bases between. Germline CDR1 is SEHNR and CDR2 is FQNEAQ (reference sequence). This CDR3 has 15 amino acids.

This clone has more than one count but fewer than ten. The chain joins TRBV7-9 to TRBJ2-1, with D unresolved. The germline V gene encodes CDR1 SEHNR and CDR2 FQNEAQ (reference sequence). The CDR3 has 16 amino acids. V lost 2 bases to trimming and J lost 0 bases, with 11 bases between them. In DNA, the CDR3 is TGTGCCAGCAGCTTATCTAAGGTAGGCTCCTACAATGAGCAGTTCTTC. Amino acids: CASSLSKVGSYNEQFF.

The chain recombines TRBV19 with TRBJ1-5; no firm D call. Germline V lookup: CDR1 LNHDA, CDR2 SQIVND (reference sequence). Trimming removed 5 bases at V and 6 bases at J, with 11 bases between. The CDR3 runs 13 residues. The CDR3 spells CASSLLGSQPQHF. The CDR3 DNA is TGTGCCAGTAGTCTTTTGGGAAGTCAGCCCCAGCATTTT.

This clone was counted a few times. CDR3 in DNA: TGTGCCAGCAGCGGGGGAGGCGATTTGCACACTGAAGCTTTCTTT. The encoded protein is CASSGGGDLHTEAFF. The V and J genes are TRBV7-9 and TRBJ1-1, with a weak D call TRBD1 (5 bases). V was pared by 5 bases and J by 3 bases, with 16 bases between. This CDR3 is 15 amino acids long. Germline V gives CDR1 SEHNR, CDR2 FQNEAQ (reference sequence).

This clone was counted many times. The chain uses TRBV19 and TRBJ1-5; TRBD1 might be the D (5 bases). V lost 9 bases and J 6 bases, leaving 24 bases between the germline ends. This CDR3 is 16 amino acids long. The V gene's germline CDR1 is LNHDA and CDR2 SQIVND (reference sequence). CDR3 sequence: CASVGYTGTWGQPQHF. The CDR3 DNA reads TGTGCCAGCGTAGGCTATACTGGGACGTGGGGTCAGCCCCAGCATTTT. Complete variable domain (other parts from reference TRBV19 and TRBJ1-5): DGGITQSPKYLFRKEGQNVTLSCEQNLNHDAMYWYRQDPGQGLRLIYYSQIVNDFQKGDIAEGYSVSREKKESFPLTVTSAQKNPTAFYLCASVGYTGTWGQPQHFGDGTRLSIL.

This chain joins TRBV11-1 and TRBJ2-3; D is unresolved. Germline V gene lookup returns CDR1 SGHAT and CDR2 FQDESV (reference sequence). The V end lost 2 bases, the J end lost 6 bases, and 12 bases lay between the germline ends. This CDR3 is 14 amino acids long. CDR3 protein: CASSLQHSADTQYF. The CDR3 bases are TGTGCCAGCAGCTTACAGCACTCGGCCGATACGCAGTATTTT.

The chain links TRBV7-9 to TRBJ2-5; 10 nucleotides line up with TRBD2. The trim removed 2 bases at V and 5 bases at J, leaving 2 bases unmatched. Looked up from germline, CDR1 is SEHNR and CDR2 is FQNEAQ (reference sequence). The CDR3 has 14 residues. The CDR3 protein is CASSLFSGGETQYF. CDR3 DNA: TGTGCCAGCAGCTTATTTAGCGGGGGGGAGACCCAGTACTTC.

The genes are TRBV7-9 and TRBJ2-7; no firm D call. The germline gives CDR1 SEHNR, CDR2 FQNEAQ (reference sequence). V lost 1 base and J lost 8, with 12 bases in between. The CDR3 is 13 amino acids. CDR3 bases: TGTGCCAGCAGCTTAGACCCTACCGAACAGCAGTACTTC. Translating it yields CASSLDPTEQQYF.

This sequence joins TRBV5-6 and TRBJ1-1; no clear D gene. The CDR3 has 12 residues. V lost 2 bases to trimming and J lost 2 bases, with 4 bases between them. Germline V gene data show CDR1 as SGHDT and CDR2 as YYEEEE. The CDR3 nucleotides read TGTGCCAGCAGCTTTCGAAACACTGAAGCTTTCTTT. Its translation: CASSFRNTEAFF.

This clone was counted between two and nine times. The CDR3 here is CASSEYLLNTGELFF. CDR3 sequence (DNA): TGTGCCAGCAGTGAATATTTACTGAACACCGGGGAGCTGTTTTTT. The genes are TRBV6-1 and TRBJ2-2, with D hard to call. V gave up 2 bases and J gave up 1 base, with 8 bases separating them. CDR3 length: 15 amino acids. Germline V gives CDR1 MNHNS, CDR2 SASEGT.

The chain employs TRBV5-6 and TRBJ2-7, with 7 bases fitting TRBD1. Germline V gives CDR1 SGHDT, CDR2 YYEEEE. The CDR3 sequence is 13 residues long. The junction had 2 bases not matched to a gene; V was cut back by 3 bases and J by 2 bases. In nucleotides, the CDR3 is TGTGCCAGCAGCTCGGGGACAGCCTACGAGCAGTACTTC. This codes for CASSSGTAYEQYF.

The chain uses TRBV7-2 and TRBJ1-5; D gene unclear. Germline V lookup: CDR1 SGHTA, CDR2 FQGNSA. The CDR3 is made up of 14 amino acids. V dropped 1 base and J dropped 3 bases, with 7 bases sitting between them. DNA for the CDR3: TGTGCCAGCAGCTTAGGACAAGCCAATCAGCCCCAGCATTTT. Protein product: CASSLGQANQPQHF.

This chain connects TRBV5-1 to TRBJ2-7; D is possibly TRBD1 (5 bases). Trimming left V 4 bases short and J 2 bases short, with 13 bases between. This CDR3 region has 14 residues. Germline V gene lookup returns CDR1 SGHRS and CDR2 YFSETQ. CDR3 DNA sequence: TGCGCCAGCAGCGGGAAGGGGTACGCCTACGAGCAGTACTTC. Its translation is CASSGKGYAYEQYF.

The V call is TRBV7-2, the J call TRBJ1-4; 8 nucleotides agree with TRBD1. V dropped 5 bases and J dropped 8; count of bases not matched to a gene: 7. Germline V gives CDR1 SGHTA, CDR2 FQGNSA. The CDR3 loop spans 14 amino acids. CDR3 residues: CASSVPTGDEKLFF. CDR3 DNA: TGTGCCAGCAGCGTACCGACAGGGGACGAAAAACTGTTTTTT.

The chain couples TRBV19 to TRBJ1-4; D unresolved. The V gene's germline CDR1 is LNHDA and CDR2 SQIVND (reference sequence). Trimming stripped 7 bases from V and 7 bases from J, with 16 bases between. This CDR3 has 14 amino acids. CDR3: CASNPFGRAEKLFF. The CDR3 nucleotides are TGTGCCAGTAACCCTTTCGGACGAGCTGAAAAACTGTTTTTT.

The V call is TRBV18, the J call TRBJ2-6; TRBD1 agrees at 7 bases. V lost 3 bases to trimming and J lost 1 base; unmatched junction nucleotides: 12. The V gene's germline CDR1 is KGHSH and CDR2 LQKENI. The CDR3 has 19 residues. Here the CDR3 reads CASSPLSGTVFSGANVLTF. In DNA, the CDR3 is TGTGCCAGCTCACCTCTCTCCGGGACAGTTTTTTCTGGGGCCAACGTCCTGACTTTC.

This clone has a handful of counts. The chain uses TRBV30 and TRBJ1-6, with D tentatively TRBD1 (6 bases). Trimming shortened V by 0 bases and J by 10 bases, and 16 bases separated the two germline ends. Per germline, CDR1 GTSNPN and CDR2 SVGIG (reference sequence). This CDR3 region has 15 residues. CDR3 sequence (DNA): TGTGCCTGGAGTGTGGAAAAACACAGGGTCTCACCCCTCCACTTT. Amino acid sequence: CAWSVEKHRVSPLHF.

The chain couples TRBV6-1 to TRBJ2-7; 7 nucleotides line up with TRBD1. This CDR3 has 14 amino acids. CDR1 and CDR2 (germline): MNHNS, SASEGT. Unmatched junction bases numbered 4, after V lost 1 base and J lost 4 bases. CDR3 bases: TGTGCCAGCAGTGAAGTGACAGGGCCTTACGAGCAGTACTTC. This gives the protein CASSEVTGPYEQYF.

CDR3 DNA sequence: TGTGCCTGGAGTGGGAGGAGCAATCAGCCCCAGCATTTT. Protein: CAWSGRSNQPQHF. J is TRBJ1-5 and V is TRBV30, with D unresolved. Trimming took off 1 base at V and 1 base at J, with 5 bases between the two ends. The CDR3 is 13 residues long. The germline gives CDR1 GTSNPN, CDR2 SVGIG (reference sequence).

The chain joins TRBV19 to TRBJ1-1; 8 bases agree with TRBD1. The J segment lost 4 bases and the V segment lost 10 bases, leaving 5 bases of the junction unmatched. Germline assignment: CDR1 LNHDA and CDR2 SQIVND (reference sequence). The CDR3 has 12 residues. CDR3 in amino acids: CATGTGGTEAFF. The CDR3 DNA reads TGTGCCACCGGTACAGGGGGCACTGAAGCTTTCTTT. Variable domain in full (rest from reference TRBV19 and TRBJ1-1): DGGITQSPKYLFRKEGQNVTLSCEQNLNHDAMYWYRQDPGQGLRLIYYSQIVNDFQKGDIAEGYSVSREKKESFPLTVTSAQKNPTAFYLCATGTGGTEAFFGQGTRLTVV.